These 10 T cell receptor beta chains originate from one sample sequenced in a study of blood T cell repertoires in COVID-19. TCRdb keeps only in-frame clones here, not all; method: immunoSEQ multiplex PCR. This table holds approximately 450,000 clones, 80% to 90% found once. The source material was peripheral blood. These receptors came from a woman in her twenties or thirties with acute or convalescent COVID-19.

The chain employs TRBV2 and TRBJ2-3; weak D call: TRBD1 (5 bases). The CDR3 contains 12 residues. Per germline, CDR1 SNHLY and CDR2 FYNNEI. V lost 2 bases, J lost 10 bases, and 10 bases lay in between. DNA of the CDR3: TGTGCCAGCAGTGAAAGGGGCCGTTCGCAGTATTTT. Translated: CASSERGRSQYF.

The rearrangement uses TRBV30 and TRBJ2-6; D is possibly TRBD1 (6 bases). The CDR3 extends over 16 amino acids. Germline V gene data show CDR1 as GTSNPN and CDR2 as SVGIG (reference sequence). V lost 1 base and J lost 3, with 13 bases in between. The CDR3 loop reads CAWSEQGFGGANVLTF. CDR3 coding DNA: TGTGCCTGGAGTGAACAGGGATTCGGTGGGGCCAACGTCCTGACTTTC. The complete variable domain, with remaining parts taken from reference TRBV30 and TRBJ2-6, reads SQTIHQWPATLVQPVGSPLSLECTVEGTSNPNLYWYRQAAGRGLQLLFYSVGIGQISSEVPQNLSASRPQDRQFILSSKKLLLSDSGFYLCAWSEQGFGGANVLTFGAGSRLTVL.

The rearrangement joins TRBV7-3 to TRBJ2-2; TRBD2 matches 7 bases. The V gene end was trimmed by 2 bases and the J gene end by 2 bases; junction bases not matched to a gene: 5. The CDR3 contains 16 residues. CDR1 is SGHTA, CDR2 FQGTGA, per germline. CDR3 region: CASSLHQRGNTGELFF. The CDR3 nucleotides are TGTGCCAGCAGCTTACACCAGCGGGGAAACACCGGGGAGCTGTTTTTT.

The chain joins TRBV27 to TRBJ2-1; possible D gene TRBD2, 5 bases. The CDR3 has 15 residues. Germline V gene data show CDR1 as MNHEY and CDR2 as SMNVEV (reference sequence). Trimming left V 6 bases short and J 2 bases short, with 14 bases between. CDR3: CASSPVWRTYNEQFF. Written as DNA, the CDR3 is TGTGCCAGCAGCCCGGTGTGGAGGACCTACAATGAGCAGTTCTTC.

V is TRBV11-2 and J is TRBJ1-1; no firm D call. The germline V gene has CDR1 SGHAT and CDR2 FQNNGV. Trimming took 5 bases from V and 4 from J, leaving 11 bases between them. The CDR3 runs to 13 residues. CDR3 sequence (DNA): TGTGCCAGCAGCCGCCAGGTCGTCACTGAAGCTTTCTTT. Its protein is CASSRQVVTEAFF.

The CDR3 here is CATSRERGGINEQFF. For the CDR3, the DNA is TGTGCCACCAGCAGAGAGCGGGGGGGCATCAATGAGCAGTTCTTC. This rearrangement joins TRBV15 to TRBJ2-1; 9 bases fit TRBD2. J was trimmed by 6 bases and V by 0 bases; bases with no gene match: 3. This CDR3 region has 15 residues. In germline, CDR1 is LNHNV, CDR2 YYDKDF (reference sequence). The whole variable domain, remainder taken from reference TRBV15 and TRBJ2-1, is DAMVIQNPRYQVTQFGKPVTLSCSQTLNHNVMYWYQQKSSQAPKLLFHYYDKDFNNEADTPDNFQSRRPNTSFCFLDIRSPGLGDTAMYLCATSRERGGINEQFFGPGTRLTVL.

V usage is TRBV10-2 and J usage is TRBJ1-2; perhaps TRBD1 as D (6 bases). CDR3 length equals 14 residues. V lost 3 bases, J lost 3 bases, and 11 bases lay in between. The germline gives CDR1 WSHSY, CDR2 SAAADI. CDR3 nucleotides: TGCGCCAGCAGTGAATTGGGGGCGGACTATGGCTACACCTTC. Translated: CASSELGADYGYTF.

The gene calls are TRBV4-2 and TRBJ2-7; 8 bases are a match to TRBD2. Germline V gene sequence: CDR1 LGHNA, CDR2 YNFKEQ. The V and J ends lost 0 bases and 6 bases, in that order; junction bases with no gene match: 7. The CDR3 length is 15 residues. DNA for the CDR3: TGTGCCAGCAGCCAAGATAGCGGGGTCCTACGCGAGCAGTACTTC. This gives the protein CASSQDSGVLREQYF.

The J gene is TRBJ1-1, the V gene TRBV7-9; D unclear. The CDR3 consists of 11 residues. V was pared by 7 bases and J by 2 bases, with 5 bases between. The V gene's germline CDR1 is SEHNR and CDR2 FQNEAQ (reference sequence). This CDR3 reads CASTQNTEAFF. The CDR3 coding sequence is TGTGCCAGCACCCAAAACACTGAAGCTTTCTTT.

The chain links TRBV10-3 to TRBJ1-2; D remains unclear. Germline-derived CDR1 and CDR2 are ENHRY and SYGVKD. Trimming left V 5 bases short and J 5 bases short, with 21 bases between. CDR3 size: 16 residues. Here the CDR3 reads CAISPREGLLPYGYTF. CDR3 sequence (DNA): TGTGCCATCAGTCCCCGGGAGGGTCTCTTACCGTATGGCTACACCTTC.